The rows below give T cell receptor beta chains drawn from one sample of a study of blood T cell repertoires in COVID-19. The method was immunoSEQ multiplex PCR; TCRdb's version includes in-frame clones alone and lacks a portion of them. The sample has under 350,000 clones, 80% to 90% seen once. Source material: PBMCs or T cells enriched from blood (not recorded which). All receptors derive from a woman in her thirties or forties with acute COVID-19. CDR3s include the opening cysteine and the closing phenylalanine or tryptophan. D genes are given only for firm matches. Only some rows state a clone size, as once, few, many or a class for expanded clones.

>TRBJ1-6|NA|TRBV2|NA
TGTGCCAGCAGTGGCGACAGCTCCTATAATTCACCCCTCCACTTT
CASSGDSSYNSPLHF
>TRBJ1-2|NA|TRBV19|NA
TGTGCCAGTAGTATCAAAGGGGCGCACGGCTACACCTTC
CASSIKGAHGYTF
>TRBJ2-7|NA|TRBV7-9|NA
TGTGCCAGCAGCCTGATCCGGGACATCTCCTACGAGCAGTACTTC
CASSLIRDISYEQYF
>TRBJ2-7|TRBD2|TRBV6-4|NA
TGTGCCAGCAGTGACGACGGACTAGCGCTCTCCTACGAGCAGTACTTC
CASSDDGLALSYEQYF
>TRBJ1-2|NA|TRBV23-1|NA
TGCGCCAGCAGTCAAGCCGGGTCACAGGGTTCGTTGGGCTACACCTTC
CASSQAGSQGSLGYTF
>TRBJ2-7|NA|TRBV5-1|NA
TGCGCCAGCAGCTTGGGTGGGGCTAGGAGCTCCTACGAGCAGTACTTC
CASSLGGARSSYEQYF
>TRBJ1-3|TRBD1|TRBV19|NA
TGTGCCAGTAGTTCGGACAGGGTAGGCGGAAACACCATATATTTT
CASSSDRVGGNTIYF
>TRBJ1-4|TRBD1|TRBV7-9|NA
TGTGCCAGCAGCTTCAGGGGGCGGATTAATGAAAAACTGTTTTTT
CASSFRGRINEKLFF
>TRBJ2-7|NA|TRBV6-6|NA
TGTGCCAGCAAAGGGGTGAACTACGAGCAGTACTTC
CASKGVNYEQYF
>TRBJ1-1|NA|TRBV18|NA
TGTGCCAGCTCACCAGGAGGGCGCAGCACTGAAGCTTTCTTT
CASSPGGRSTEAFF
>TRBJ2-3|TRBD2|TRBV5-1|NA
TGCGCCAGCAGTTCGAATAGCGGGGGCGTCACAGATACGCAGTATTTT
CASSSNSGGVTDTQYF
>TRBJ1-5|NA|TRBV7-2|NA
TGTGCCAGCAGCTTGAACACGGGGGTCTATAGCAATCAGCCCCAGCATTTT
CASSLNTGVYSNQPQHF
>TRBJ1-1|NA|TRBV6-5|NA
TGTGCCAGCAGTTATCGGACAAACTCTGAAGCTTTCTTT
CASSYRTNSEAFF
>TRBJ1-5|NA|TRBV28|NA
TGTGCCAGCAGTTTATCGGCAGGGGTAAAACAGCCCCAGCATTTT
CASSLSAGVKQPQHF
>TRBJ2-1|NA|TRBV7-3|NA
TGTGCCAGCAGCCCCGGAGGACGACCTGAGCAGTTCTTC
CASSPGGRPEQFF
>TRBJ1-5|NA|TRBV5-6|once
TGTGCCAGCAGCTTCCGGGGGGGAGTCTTAAATCAGCCCCAGCATTTT
CASSFRGGVLNQPQHF
>TRBJ1-6|TRBD1|TRBV19|NA
TGTGCCAGTAGTCCATCCGGGACAGGGGTCAATTCACCCCTCCACTTT
CASSPSGTGVNSPLHF
>TRBJ2-2|NA|TRBV6-1|NA
TGTGCCAGCAGTGACAGGGGTGAGACCGGGGAGCTGTTTTTT
CASSDRGETGELFF
>TRBJ2-1|TRBD1|TRBV7-3|NA
TGTGCCAGCAGCTTAAATAGGGGACAGGGGCACAATGAGCAGTTCTTC
CASSLNRGQGHNEQFF
>TRBJ1-1|NA|TRBV3-1/TRBV3-2|NA
TGTGCCAGCAGCCAAGGCGGGGTTACTGAAGCTTTCTTT
CASSQGGVTEAFF
>TRBJ2-3|TRBD2|TRBV28|NA
TGTGCCAGCAAGGTAGCGGGAGGGTCAGATACGCAGTATTTT
CASKVAGGSDTQYF
>TRBJ1-2|TRBD1|TRBV7-2|NA
TGTGCCAGCAGCTTAGTTGGGGGACAGGCTAACTATGGCTACACCTTC
CASSLVGGQANYGYTF
>TRBJ1-1|TRBD1|TRBV10-3|NA
TGTGCCATCAGAGACAGGGGGCACGGGAGAGCTTTCTTT
CAIRDRGHGRAFF
>TRBJ2-3|NA|TRBV3-1/TRBV3-2|NA
TGTGCCAGCAGCCAAGATGGAAAGGGGAAAGACCCATACCAACTCACAGATACGCAGTATTTT
CASSQDGKGKDPYQLTDTQYF
>TRBJ1-1|NA|TRBV2|NA
TGTGCCACCACGGAAAGGACAGTCACGAACACTGAAGCTTTCTTT
CATTERTVTNTEAFF
>TRBJ1-1|TRBD1|TRBV25-1|NA
TGTGCCAGCAAGCCAGGGGGCCTCACTGAAGCTTTCTTT
CASKPGGLTEAFF
>TRBJ1-5|NA|TRBV6-2/TRBV6-3|NA
TGTGCCAGCAGTTACCATTTAAATGCAGGGGGCAATCAGCCCCAGCATTTT
CASSYHLNAGGNQPQHF
>TRBJ2-7|NA|TRBV7-6|NA
TGTGCCAGCAGCTTGGGTGGGGGCCTCTACGAGCAGTACTTC
CASSLGGGLYEQYF
>TRBJ2-7|NA|TRBV6-5|NA
TGTGCCAGCAAGCGGGCCGCAAGCTCCTACGAGCAGTACTTC
CASKRAASSYEQYF
>TRBJ1-5|TRBD1|TRBV19|NA
TGTGCCAGTAGCACTACAGGGGAGGAACAGCCCCAGCATTTT
CASSTTGEEQPQHF
>TRBJ1-1|TRBD1|TRBV19|NA
TGTGCCAGTAGTCCGTGGGACAGGGAGTACACTGAAGCTTTCTTT
CASSPWDREYTEAFF
>TRBJ2-1|NA|TRBV13|once
TGTGCCAGCAGCGATCGGGACAGGGGAGGACTAGCGGCTATCTACGACAATGAGCAGTTCTTC
CASSDRDRGGLAAIYDNEQFF
>TRBJ1-5|TRBD1|TRBV4-2|NA
TGTGCCAGCAGCCGACGTATAGTAGGACAGGGAAGCAATCAGCCCCAGCATTTT
CASSRRIVGQGSNQPQHF
>TRBJ1-3|TRBD1|TRBV6-5|once
TGTGCCAGCAACTCAGGGGGCCTACCAAAGGGCACCATATATTTT
CASNSGGLPKGTIYF
>TRBJ1-4|NA|TRBV19|once
TGTGCCAGCCAGATACGGGGGGCTGAAAAACTGTTTTTT
CASQIRGAEKLFF
>TRBJ2-7|TRBD1|TRBV6-5|NA
TGTGCCAGCAGTTACTCGCTCAGGGGGCTATACGAGCAGTACTTC
CASSYSLRGLYEQYF
>TRBJ2-7|TRBD2|TRBV7-8|once
TGTGCCAGCAGCTTCGGCGGGAGAGTAGACGAGCAGTACTTC
CASSFGGRVDEQYF
>TRBJ2-5|TRBD2|TRBV19|NA
TGTGCCAGTAGTACCGGGACTAGCGCCAAAGAGACCCAGTACTTC
CASSTGTSAKETQYF
>TRBJ1-4|TRBD1|TRBV6-5|NA
TGTGCCAGCAGTTACTCGTTAGACAGGGATGAAAAACTGTTTTTT
CASSYSLDRDEKLFF
>TRBJ2-1|TRBD1|TRBV19|NA
TGTGCCAGTAGTATGCCGACAGGGAGAGATGAGCAGTTCTTC
CASSMPTGRDEQFF
>TRBJ2-3|TRBD2|TRBV6-4|NA
TGTGCCAGCAGCCTAGCGGGTACCACAGATACGCAGTATTTT
CASSLAGTTDTQYF